What follows are 4 T cell receptor beta chains derived from one specimen sequenced in a study of neurological immune-mediated disorders. TCRdb ran MiXCR on the 5' RACE reads and lists one entry per CDR3 protein. The sample lists 60,000 to 70,000 distinct CDR3 sequences, approximately 5.3% occurring once. The sample consisted of PBMCs. These receptors came from a human donor with multiple sclerosis. The donor label of this sample is uncertain.

Ten or more counts support this clonotype. The CDR3 coding sequence is TGCGCCAGCAGCTTGGTAGCGGGGGGTCTCGAGCAGTACTTC. Its translation: CASSLVAGGLEQYF. The rearrangement uses TRBV5-1 and TRBJ2-7; TRBD2 matches at 10 bases. Losses at the gene ends were 0 bases for V and 6 bases for J; bases not matched to a gene: 3. This CDR3 is built from 14 residues. CDR1 SGHRS and CDR2 YFSETQ come from the germline V gene.

This clonotype was seen repeatedly, ten times or more. The chain employs TRBV6-2 or TRBV6-3 and TRBJ1-5; 7 nucleotides align to TRBD1. Trimming removed 3 bases from V and 2 bases from J; junction bases left unmatched: 4. The CDR3 runs to 15 residues. Germline CDR1 is MNHEY and CDR2 is SVGEGT. The chain's CDR3 is CASSYRGQGNQPQHF. The CDR3 bases are TGTGCCAGCAGTTATAGAGGACAGGGCAATCAGCCCCAGCATTTT.

The table lists this clonotype with many counts. J is TRBJ1-5 and V is TRBV5-1; no firm D call. This CDR3 is built from 13 residues. From germline, CDR1 is SGHRS and CDR2 YFSETQ. The ends were cut back, 1 base at V and 5 bases at J, with 7 bases in the middle. The CDR3 nucleotides read TGCGCCAGCAGCTTGAGGCAAGATCAGCCCCAGCATTTT. This gives the protein CASSLRQDQPQHF. Complete variable domain (other parts from reference TRBV5-1 and TRBJ1-5): KAGVTQTPRYLIKTRGQQVTLSCSPISGHRSVSWYQQTPGQGLQFLFEYFSETQRNKGNFPGRFSGRQFSNSRSEMNVSTLELGDSALYLCASSLRQDQPQHFGDGTRLSIL.

This clonotype showed up many times. The chain carries TRBV12-3 or TRBV12-4 and TRBJ1-5; a possible D gene is TRBD1 (6 bases). This CDR3 is built from 14 residues. Trimming removed 4 bases at V and 3 bases at J, with 10 bases between. CDR3 in DNA: TGTGCCAGCAGTTGGACAGTGACCAATCAGCCCCAGCATTTT. Protein sequence: CASSWTVTNQPQHF.